This T cell receptor (beta chain) was retrieved from a study of neoadjuvant anti-PD-1 for oral cavity cancer. CDR1 and CDR2 from the germline V gene are SGHVS and FQNEAQ. Germline trimming cut 1 base from V and 5 bases from J; bases unmatched to any gene: 4. The CDR3 is 14 amino acids. Time point specified: after neoadjuvant nivolumab, at surgical resection. Blood cells were analyzed directly, without culture or expansion. Some clones are missing from TCRdb's copy, which holds only in-frame ones; the method was immunoSEQ multiplex PCR. The table shows fewer than 15,000 clones, with approximately 72% occurring only once.

The material sequenced was PBMCs, taken after nivolumab (anti-PD-1) treatment. This clonotype originated in a person aged 40-85 years with oral cavity squamous cell carcinoma. The genes are TRBV7-8 and TRBJ1-1; 7 positions match TRBD1. The chain's CDR3 is CASSLERGRTEAFF. The CDR3 DNA reads TGTGCCAGCAGCTTAGAGAGGGGGCGAACTGAAGCTTTCTTT.